This entry lists 20 T cell receptor beta chains sequenced from one sample in a study of shared clonotypes between healthy human individuals. Repertoires were generated with immunoSEQ multiplex PCR, while TCRdb's copy carries only in-frame clones and drops some. Among about 480,000 clones, about 79% were seen once, and the ten largest hold roughly an eighth. The sequenced sample was PBMCs. The receptors were gathered from a woman aged 40 to 49 in good health. Some clones in this sample may be carry-over from other donors' samples.

This clone was counted only a few times. The chain has TRBV2 and TRBJ2-5, with D maybe TRBD1 (5 bases). The DNA matches TRBJ2-7 better at its end, which makes the J call doubtful. CDR3 length equals 14 residues. The germline V gene encodes CDR1 SNHLY and CDR2 FYNNEI. CDR3 in amino acids: CASSAQGPPYEQYF. The CDR3 DNA follows: TGTGCCAGCAGCGCCCAGGGTCCCCCCTACGAGCAGTACTTC.

CDR3: CASSATSGSVYNEQFF. Here the CDR3 DNA reads TGTGCCAGCAGTGCGACTAGCGGGAGTGTCTACAATGAGCAGTTCTTC. The J gene is TRBJ2-1, the V gene TRBV27; 12 positions match TRBD2. The J segment lost 3 bases and the V segment lost 5 bases, leaving 5 bases of the junction unmatched. Germline CDR1 and CDR2: MNHEY and SMNVEV (reference sequence). This CDR3 is built from 16 residues.

The rearrangement links TRBV10-2 to TRBJ1-3; D might be TRBD1 (6 bases). CDR3 length: 13 residues. V lost 7 bases, J lost 2 bases, and 9 bases lay in between. Germline V gene sequence: CDR1 WSHSY, CDR2 SAAADI. CDR3 sequence (DNA): TGCGCCAGCAACTCAGGGGCTGGAAACACCATATATTTT. It translates to CASNSGAGNTIYF.

This chain joins TRBV5-1 and TRBJ1-5; TRBD1 is a possible D gene (5 bases). Trimming took off 4 bases at V and 0 bases at J, with 14 bases between the two ends. This CDR3 has 16 amino acids. Germline V CDR1 and CDR2: SGHRS, YFSETQ. Written as DNA, the CDR3 is TGCGCCAGCAGCCCCGGAGGGGCGGTTAGCAATCAGCCCCAGCATTTT. It encodes CASSPGGAVSNQPQHF. The variable domain in full, with the rest retrieved from reference TRBV5-1 and TRBJ1-5, is KAGVTQTPRYLIKTRGQQVTLSCSPISGHRSVSWYQQTPGQGLQFLFEYFSETQRNKGNFPGRFSGRQFSNSRSEMNVSTLELGDSALYLCASSPGGAVSNQPQHFGDGTRLSIL.

This chain uses TRBV4-1 with TRBJ1-1, with 7 positions matching TRBD1. The trim removed 0 bases at V and 4 bases at J, leaving 5 bases unmatched. The CDR3 totals 15 residues. Looked up from germline, CDR1 is MGHRA and CDR2 is YSYEKL. CDR3 in DNA: TGCGCCAGCAGCCAAGAGCCCACAGGGGCCACTGAAGCTTTCTTT. Residues: CASSQEPTGATEAFF.

The CDR3 is CASSQVTSGPYEQYF. DNA of the CDR3: TGCGCCAGCAGCCAAGTTACTAGCGGGCCTTACGAGCAGTACTTC. The chain carries TRBV4-3 and TRBJ2-5; TRBD2 aligns across 9 bases. Matching the DNA end better, TRBJ2-7 makes the J call doubtful. The CDR3 extends over 15 amino acids. Germline V gives CDR1 LGHNA, CDR2 YSLEER.

This clone was counted ten times or more. The chain links TRBV27 to TRBJ2-7; D is undetermined. V lost 4 bases to trimming and J lost 2 bases, with 0 bases between them. The CDR3 is made up of 10 amino acids. From germline, CDR1 is MNHEY and CDR2 SMNVEV (reference sequence). CDR3 residues: CASSSYEQYF. The CDR3 DNA sequence: TGTGCCAGCAGTTCCTACGAGCAGTACTTC.

The chain couples TRBV30 to TRBJ2-3; the D gene is possibly TRBD2 (5 bases). Trimming took 5 bases from V and 2 from J, leaving 14 bases between them. CDR3 length: 14 amino acids. Germline V gives CDR1 GTSNPN, CDR2 SVGIG (reference sequence). The CDR3 nucleotides are TGTGCCTGGTGCGAGAAGCGGTTCACAGATACGCAGTATTTT. Translation: CAWCEKRFTDTQYF.

V is TRBV6-6 and J is TRBJ2-1; 8 bases fit TRBD2. CDR1 is MNHNY, CDR2 SVGAGI, per germline (reference sequence). The CDR3 is 15 residues long. J was trimmed by 10 bases and V by 2 bases; bases with no gene match: 10. CDR3: CASSYPAGDTGEQFF. The CDR3 DNA follows: TGTGCCAGCAGTTACCCAGCGGGAGACACAGGGGAGCAGTTCTTC.

V usage is TRBV6-5 and J usage is TRBJ2-1; D possibly corresponds to TRBD2 (6 bases). V gave up 2 bases and J gave up 7 bases, with 6 bases separating them. Germline lookup yields CDR1 MNHEY and CDR2 SVGAGI. The CDR3 is 12 amino acids. CDR3 in DNA: TGTGCCAGCAGTTACAGCGGGAATGAGCAGTTCTTC. Protein product: CASSYSGNEQFF.

The DNA for the CDR3 is TGTGCCAGTAGTATGACTAGCCTCAACCCCCGGGAGACCCAGTACTTC. Protein product: CASSMTSLNPRETQYF. The V and J genes are TRBV19 and TRBJ2-5; 7 bases map to TRBD2. Germline V gives CDR1 LNHDA, CDR2 SQIVND (reference sequence). The trim removed 3 bases at V and 5 bases at J, leaving 12 bases unmatched. CDR3 size: 16 residues.

This chain links TRBV2 with TRBJ2-7, with 7 nucleotides matching TRBD1. Germline values: CDR1 SNHLY, CDR2 FYNNEI. CDR3 length: 13 residues. V lost 6 bases, J lost 6 bases, and 8 bases stayed unmatched. The CDR3 region has the DNA TGTGCCAGCAGGAAACAGGGGCTGAGCGAGCAGTACTTC. Its protein product is CASRKQGLSEQYF.

This chain links TRBV7-9 with TRBJ2-5; TRBD2 might be the D (5 bases). The CDR3 has 14 amino acids. Germline assignment: CDR1 SEHNR and CDR2 FQNEAQ (reference sequence). The ends were cut back, 5 bases at V and 7 bases at J, with 17 bases in the middle. CDR3 sequence (DNA): TGTGCCAGCAGCACCGTTTGGGGAGAGGGGACCCAGTACTTC. It translates to CASSTVWGEGTQYF.

Concerning this clone: The germline gene is not matched at one end of the junction; a read error may be the cause. The sample carries other DNA sequences with the same CDR3. The chain carries TRBV5-4 and TRBJ2-3, with 8 bases fitting TRBD2. Germline V gene data show CDR1 as SGHNT and CDR2 as YYREEE (reference sequence). The CDR3 is 14 residues long. The CDR3 is CASSQGLEADTQYF. The CDR3 nucleotides read TGCGCCAGCAGCCAGGGACTAGAGGCAGATACGCAGTATTTT.

This chain joins TRBV7-3 and TRBJ2-7; D may match TRBD1 or TRBD2 (5 bases each). Germline loops: CDR1 SGHTA, CDR2 FQGTGA. Trimming left V 1 base short and J 6 bases short, with 10 bases between. This CDR3 is 13 amino acids long. The CDR3 loop is CASSLIEGTEQYF. For the CDR3, the DNA is TGTGCCAGCAGCTTAATCGAGGGGACCGAGCAGTACTTC.

V gene TRBV7-6 combines with J gene TRBJ2-1, with 10 nucleotides matching TRBD2. Losses at the gene ends were 4 bases for V and 16 bases for J; bases not matched to a gene: 10. In germline, CDR1 is SGHVS, CDR2 FNYEAQ. The CDR3 has 13 residues. Written as DNA, the CDR3 is TGTGCCAGCAGCTCAACTAGCGGGACCCCCGTTTTCTTC. Protein sequence: CASSSTSGTPVFF.

This chain links TRBV6-5 with TRBJ2-5; perhaps TRBD1 as D (8 bases). The J call may be in error: the DNA end matches TRBJ2-7 better. This CDR3 region has 14 residues. Per the germline V gene, CDR1 is MNHEY and CDR2 is SVGAGI. The CDR3 protein is CASRGGTGSYEQYF. CDR3 DNA: TGTGCCAGCAGGGGGGGGACAGGATCCTACGAGCAGTACTTC.

The chain uses TRBV28 and TRBJ2-7, with D maybe TRBD1 (6 bases). Trimming cost V 4 bases and J 0 bases, with 13 bases left between them. This CDR3 is built from 15 residues. The germline V gene has CDR1 MDHEN and CDR2 SYDVKM. The CDR3 region is CASSSGQPYSYEQYF. CDR3 DNA sequence: TGTGCCAGCAGTTCGGGACAACCCTACTCCTACGAGCAGTACTTC.

The J gene is TRBJ2-1, the V gene TRBV27; TRBD1 might be the D (6 bases). The CDR3 loop spans 15 amino acids. Germline loops: CDR1 MNHEY, CDR2 SMNVEV (reference sequence). Trimming cost V 6 bases and J 0 bases, with 12 bases left between them. The CDR3 spells CASSWDTSSYNEQFF. Written as DNA, the CDR3 is TGTGCCAGCAGCTGGGACACGAGCTCCTACAATGAGCAGTTCTTC.

The genes are TRBV27 and TRBJ2-6, with D perhaps TRBD1 or TRBD2 (5 bases each). CDR3 size: 14 residues. V was cut by 4 bases and J by 2 bases, with 6 bases left in between. Germline V lookup: CDR1 MNHEY, CDR2 SMNVEV (reference sequence). The CDR3 nucleotides read TGTGCCAGCAGTTGGGGGACTGGGGCCAACGTCCTGACTTTC. It specifies CASSWGTGANVLTF.